These 4 T cell receptor beta chains were sequenced from one sample in a study of control samples from healthy donors and cancer patients. Assay used: immunoSEQ multiplex PCR; TCRdb lists only in-frame clones, some missing. The table includes roughly 81,000 clones, 65% to 90% detected once. What was sequenced was PBMCs. Receptors originate from a man aged 55 to 70 with head and neck cancer.

The chain uses TRBV2 and TRBJ1-6; D perhaps matches TRBD1 (5 bases). From germline, CDR1 is SNHLY and CDR2 FYNNEI. This CDR3 is built from 16 residues. The ends were cut back, 7 bases at V and 2 bases at J, with 15 bases in the middle. The CDR3 loop is CASTGAGGAYNSPLHF. The CDR3, as DNA: TGTGCCAGCACCGGGGCGGGGGGGGCCTATAATTCACCCCTCCACTTT.

V is TRBV6-5 and J is TRBJ2-3; 12 nucleotides align to TRBD2. V shed 6 bases, J shed 3 bases, and the junction held 4 bases outside the gene matches. There are 15 residues in the CDR3. CDR1 and CDR2 (germline): MNHEY, SVGAGI. CDR3 nucleotide sequence: TGTGCCAGCAGGGTGACTAGCGGGGGTACAGATACGCAGTATTTT. Encoded protein: CASRVTSGGTDTQYF.

The V and J genes are TRBV6-5 and TRBJ1-1, with D tentatively TRBD1 (6 bases). This CDR3 has 16 amino acids. Germline CDR1 and CDR2: MNHEY and SVGAGI. V lost 2 bases and J lost 1, with 14 bases in between. The CDR3 nucleotides are TGTGCCAGCAGTTACAAACAGGGTATCGGGAACACTGAAGCTTTCTTT. Its protein product is CASSYKQGIGNTEAFF.

The chain joins TRBV7-9 to TRBJ2-7; the D gene is possibly TRBD2 (5 bases). The CDR3 is made up of 13 amino acids. The V and J ends lost 6 bases and 3 bases respectively, with 12 bases between them. CDR1 is SEHNR, CDR2 FQNEAQ, per germline (reference sequence). CDR3 region: CASSGLPHYEQYF. The CDR3 bases are TGTGCCAGCAGTGGACTCCCCCACTACGAGCAGTACTTC. Combining the CDR3 with reference TRBV7-9 and TRBJ2-7 gives the whole variable domain DTGVSQNPRHKITKRGQNVTFRCDPISEHNRLYWYRQTLGQGPEFLTYFQNEAQLEKSRLLSDRFSAERPKGSFSTLEIQRTEQGDSAMYLCASSGLPHYEQYFGPGTRLTVT.